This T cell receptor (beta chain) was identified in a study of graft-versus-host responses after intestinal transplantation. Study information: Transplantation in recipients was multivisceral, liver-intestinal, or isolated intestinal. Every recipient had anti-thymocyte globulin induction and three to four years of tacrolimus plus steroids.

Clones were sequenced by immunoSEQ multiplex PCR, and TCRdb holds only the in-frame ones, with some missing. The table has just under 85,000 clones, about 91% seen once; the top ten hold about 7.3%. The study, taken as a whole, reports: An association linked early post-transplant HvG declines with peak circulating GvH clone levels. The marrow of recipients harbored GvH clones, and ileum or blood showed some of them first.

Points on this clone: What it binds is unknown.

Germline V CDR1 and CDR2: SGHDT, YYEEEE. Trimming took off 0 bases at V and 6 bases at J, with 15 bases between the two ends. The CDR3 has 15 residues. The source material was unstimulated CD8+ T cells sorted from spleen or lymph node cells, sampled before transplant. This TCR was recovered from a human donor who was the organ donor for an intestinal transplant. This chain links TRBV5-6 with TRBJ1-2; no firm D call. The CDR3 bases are TGTGCCAGCAGCTTGGTGGGCCCCACGGCCCATGGCTACACCTTC. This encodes CASSLVGPTAHGYTF. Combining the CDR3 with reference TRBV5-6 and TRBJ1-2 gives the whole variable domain DAGVTQSPTHLIKTRGQQVTLRCSPKSGHDTVSWYQQALGQGPQFIFQYYEEEERQRGNFPDRFSGHQFPNYSSELNVNALLLGDSALYLCASSLVGPTAHGYTFGSGTRLTVV.